This entry features one TCR beta chain sequence. This clone was seen more than once but under ten times. The specificity of this receptor is unknown. Base qualities are not at hand, and no much larger clone is one base apart. Taken with the paper, the label for time point translates to: baseline before oral tofacitinib. From alopecia areata patients, peripheral blood was collected along with lesional scalp punch biopsies. After PBMCs were isolated by density centrifugation and stained for CD3, CD4 and CD8, a FACSAria was used to sort CD4+ and CD8+ T cells. Library construction relied on the immunoSEQ multiplex PCR assay. RNA was extracted from all samples and reverse transcribed into cDNA, which served as template for TCR sequencing. SuperScript III was used to make first-strand cDNA, primed with a 2:1 mix of oligo-dT and random hexamers. A synthetic immune receptor repertoire was used to gauge amplification bias, and whatever bias remained was removed computationally. Under the source paper's analysis protocol: Raw reads were preprocessed to remove errors, and CDR3 was defined according to IMGT conventions as the region from the conserved cysteine to phenylalanine. To get clonality, Shannon entropy was normalized by log2 of the number of productive unique TCRs and the result was subtracted from 1. CD4 or CD8 identity of scalp clones was inferred by cross-referencing scalp TCRbeta sequences with sorted blood CD4 and CD8 repertoires. The immuneACCESS repertoire file appears here via TCRdb, limited to in-frame rearrangements. These files lack a portion of the clones; in checked studies, under half of the deficit traces to unresolved V genes, and the cause of the others is not known. D and trimming were read from the DNA, whereas the V and J calls and clone size are those reported in that table. The sample includes some 170,000 clones, with roughly 65% observed a single time. Jointly, the top ten make up 1.7% of the sample.

These data come from a study of CD8+ T cells in alopecia areata (dated by TCRdb to 2016 to 2019). Some background on the complete study: The treated patients, all with moderate-to-severe alopecia areata, were enrolled in an open-label pilot trial of oral tofacitinib given at 5 to 10 mg twice daily. To study T cell clonal expansion in alopecia areata, the researchers applied high-throughput TCRbeta sequencing to both the C3H/HeJ mouse model and human patients. RNA came from the PAXgene miRNA kit for fixed scalp, the miRNeasy kit for PBMCs, and the RNeasy kit for mouse skin. In humans, TCRbeta sequencing was performed on scalp tissue and on sorted CD4+ and CD8+ peripheral blood T cells from healthy controls and from patients with patchy or totalis/universalis alopecia areata. TCRbeta CDR3 regions were amplified by immunoSEQ multiplex PCR with 35 Vbeta forward and 13 Jbeta reverse primers. Scalp clonality was compared among normal scalp (n=4), patchy alopecia areata scalp (n=8), and alopecia totalis/universalis scalp (n=8). Tofacitinib was given for 6 to 18 months, followed by 6 months of follow-up off drug to assess delayed response and recurrence. Patients on tofacitinib were biopsied at baseline and after 4 and 24 weeks of treatment, and several of the patients also had a later scalp biopsy. Study-wide findings and limitations: Unlike mouse skin, where gammadelta T cells dominate, normal human skin contains resident alphabeta T cells that get sequenced too, which complicates analysis of the scalp TCR repertoire. Higher clonality and more expanded CD8+ clones were observed in lesional scalp than in normal scalp, particularly in alopecia totalis/universalis, a finding suggestive of antigenic drive. TCR sequences shared between patients were less clear than in mice, possibly partly because of HLA diversity in the patient population.

The specimen was CD4+ T cells sorted from blood, collected at week 0. This TCR came from a human donor with alopecia areata.

The CDR3 reads CASSLRRGYEQYF. Here is the DNA: TGTGCCAGCAGCCTACGACGAGGGTACGAGCAGTACTTC. Here the chain combines TRBV11-2 and TRBJ2-7; the D segment could be TRBD2, given 5 matching bases. Looking up the germline V gene yields CDR1 SGHAT and CDR2 FQNNGV. Counted from cysteine to phenylalanine, this CDR3 has 13 amino acids. Here the CDR3 DNA is all that survives: 39 bases in frame from base 1. At the junction V is shortened by 5 bases and J by 4 bases, with 12 bases in between.